This T cell receptor (beta chain) was observed in a study of T cells expressing NK-cell markers. Across the whole study: Source material for TCR beta repertoires consisted of sorted CD3+CD56+NKG2C+, CD3+CD56+NKG2C- and CD3+CD56-NKG2C+ T cells.

CDR3 length equals 13 residues. Per germline, CDR1 SGHRS and CDR2 YFSETQ. No DNA is given; TCRdb re-called the 5' RACE reads and lists each CDR3 protein once. In total, the table holds 150,000 to 170,000 distinct CDR3 sequences. Sequenced material: blood T cells: a sorted CD56 or NKG2C T cell subset, CD4+ or CD8+ T cells, or bulk PBMC T cells (not recorded which). V gene TRBV5-1 combines with J gene TRBJ2-1. The sequence was obtained from a woman aged 45-60 years in good health. CDR3 protein: CASSAWSYNEQFF.